Sequencing of this TCR beta chain was carried out in a study of regulatory T cells in long-lasting Graves disease. Stated time point: newly diagnosed GD, antithyroid drugs for less than 3 months. The TCR library used RNA extracted from PBMCs. Patients all came to the study from an endocrinology department in Xi'an, China. This clonotype was counted a few times. Sequencing libraries for TCR beta were prepared with iRepertoire HTBI primers and Arm-PCR of CDR3 regions. TCRdb reanalysed the multiplex PCR reads using MiXCR and keeps one entry per CDR3 protein. The sample carries fewer than 650,000 distinct CDR3 sequences, roughly 15% recorded once. Trimming took 8 bases from V and 5 from J; bases not matched to a gene: 14. Germline values: CDR1 SGHTA, CDR2 FQGNSA. The CDR3 totals 16 residues. The same specimen was also included in a second study, on T cells in Graves' hyperthyroidism and ophthalmopathy. That paper states: Graves' hyperthyroidism qualified as stable when ophthalmopathy did not progress within 18 months. TCR CDR3 regions were first amplified by RT-PCR with HTBI primers. Ophthalmopathy was told apart from stable hyperthyroidism by a 13 V-J model.

Specimen: peripheral blood mononuclear cells (PBMCs), collected at new diagnosis, from a patient treated with antithyroid drugs. V and J are TRBV7-2 and TRBJ2-3; 9 bases map to TRBD1. The sequence derives from a woman in her 30s with Graves disease. CDR3 sequence reads: CASPFAGTGRIDTQYF. CDR3 coding DNA: TGTGCCAGCCCCTTCGCCGGGACAGGGCGGATAGATACGCAGTATTTT.